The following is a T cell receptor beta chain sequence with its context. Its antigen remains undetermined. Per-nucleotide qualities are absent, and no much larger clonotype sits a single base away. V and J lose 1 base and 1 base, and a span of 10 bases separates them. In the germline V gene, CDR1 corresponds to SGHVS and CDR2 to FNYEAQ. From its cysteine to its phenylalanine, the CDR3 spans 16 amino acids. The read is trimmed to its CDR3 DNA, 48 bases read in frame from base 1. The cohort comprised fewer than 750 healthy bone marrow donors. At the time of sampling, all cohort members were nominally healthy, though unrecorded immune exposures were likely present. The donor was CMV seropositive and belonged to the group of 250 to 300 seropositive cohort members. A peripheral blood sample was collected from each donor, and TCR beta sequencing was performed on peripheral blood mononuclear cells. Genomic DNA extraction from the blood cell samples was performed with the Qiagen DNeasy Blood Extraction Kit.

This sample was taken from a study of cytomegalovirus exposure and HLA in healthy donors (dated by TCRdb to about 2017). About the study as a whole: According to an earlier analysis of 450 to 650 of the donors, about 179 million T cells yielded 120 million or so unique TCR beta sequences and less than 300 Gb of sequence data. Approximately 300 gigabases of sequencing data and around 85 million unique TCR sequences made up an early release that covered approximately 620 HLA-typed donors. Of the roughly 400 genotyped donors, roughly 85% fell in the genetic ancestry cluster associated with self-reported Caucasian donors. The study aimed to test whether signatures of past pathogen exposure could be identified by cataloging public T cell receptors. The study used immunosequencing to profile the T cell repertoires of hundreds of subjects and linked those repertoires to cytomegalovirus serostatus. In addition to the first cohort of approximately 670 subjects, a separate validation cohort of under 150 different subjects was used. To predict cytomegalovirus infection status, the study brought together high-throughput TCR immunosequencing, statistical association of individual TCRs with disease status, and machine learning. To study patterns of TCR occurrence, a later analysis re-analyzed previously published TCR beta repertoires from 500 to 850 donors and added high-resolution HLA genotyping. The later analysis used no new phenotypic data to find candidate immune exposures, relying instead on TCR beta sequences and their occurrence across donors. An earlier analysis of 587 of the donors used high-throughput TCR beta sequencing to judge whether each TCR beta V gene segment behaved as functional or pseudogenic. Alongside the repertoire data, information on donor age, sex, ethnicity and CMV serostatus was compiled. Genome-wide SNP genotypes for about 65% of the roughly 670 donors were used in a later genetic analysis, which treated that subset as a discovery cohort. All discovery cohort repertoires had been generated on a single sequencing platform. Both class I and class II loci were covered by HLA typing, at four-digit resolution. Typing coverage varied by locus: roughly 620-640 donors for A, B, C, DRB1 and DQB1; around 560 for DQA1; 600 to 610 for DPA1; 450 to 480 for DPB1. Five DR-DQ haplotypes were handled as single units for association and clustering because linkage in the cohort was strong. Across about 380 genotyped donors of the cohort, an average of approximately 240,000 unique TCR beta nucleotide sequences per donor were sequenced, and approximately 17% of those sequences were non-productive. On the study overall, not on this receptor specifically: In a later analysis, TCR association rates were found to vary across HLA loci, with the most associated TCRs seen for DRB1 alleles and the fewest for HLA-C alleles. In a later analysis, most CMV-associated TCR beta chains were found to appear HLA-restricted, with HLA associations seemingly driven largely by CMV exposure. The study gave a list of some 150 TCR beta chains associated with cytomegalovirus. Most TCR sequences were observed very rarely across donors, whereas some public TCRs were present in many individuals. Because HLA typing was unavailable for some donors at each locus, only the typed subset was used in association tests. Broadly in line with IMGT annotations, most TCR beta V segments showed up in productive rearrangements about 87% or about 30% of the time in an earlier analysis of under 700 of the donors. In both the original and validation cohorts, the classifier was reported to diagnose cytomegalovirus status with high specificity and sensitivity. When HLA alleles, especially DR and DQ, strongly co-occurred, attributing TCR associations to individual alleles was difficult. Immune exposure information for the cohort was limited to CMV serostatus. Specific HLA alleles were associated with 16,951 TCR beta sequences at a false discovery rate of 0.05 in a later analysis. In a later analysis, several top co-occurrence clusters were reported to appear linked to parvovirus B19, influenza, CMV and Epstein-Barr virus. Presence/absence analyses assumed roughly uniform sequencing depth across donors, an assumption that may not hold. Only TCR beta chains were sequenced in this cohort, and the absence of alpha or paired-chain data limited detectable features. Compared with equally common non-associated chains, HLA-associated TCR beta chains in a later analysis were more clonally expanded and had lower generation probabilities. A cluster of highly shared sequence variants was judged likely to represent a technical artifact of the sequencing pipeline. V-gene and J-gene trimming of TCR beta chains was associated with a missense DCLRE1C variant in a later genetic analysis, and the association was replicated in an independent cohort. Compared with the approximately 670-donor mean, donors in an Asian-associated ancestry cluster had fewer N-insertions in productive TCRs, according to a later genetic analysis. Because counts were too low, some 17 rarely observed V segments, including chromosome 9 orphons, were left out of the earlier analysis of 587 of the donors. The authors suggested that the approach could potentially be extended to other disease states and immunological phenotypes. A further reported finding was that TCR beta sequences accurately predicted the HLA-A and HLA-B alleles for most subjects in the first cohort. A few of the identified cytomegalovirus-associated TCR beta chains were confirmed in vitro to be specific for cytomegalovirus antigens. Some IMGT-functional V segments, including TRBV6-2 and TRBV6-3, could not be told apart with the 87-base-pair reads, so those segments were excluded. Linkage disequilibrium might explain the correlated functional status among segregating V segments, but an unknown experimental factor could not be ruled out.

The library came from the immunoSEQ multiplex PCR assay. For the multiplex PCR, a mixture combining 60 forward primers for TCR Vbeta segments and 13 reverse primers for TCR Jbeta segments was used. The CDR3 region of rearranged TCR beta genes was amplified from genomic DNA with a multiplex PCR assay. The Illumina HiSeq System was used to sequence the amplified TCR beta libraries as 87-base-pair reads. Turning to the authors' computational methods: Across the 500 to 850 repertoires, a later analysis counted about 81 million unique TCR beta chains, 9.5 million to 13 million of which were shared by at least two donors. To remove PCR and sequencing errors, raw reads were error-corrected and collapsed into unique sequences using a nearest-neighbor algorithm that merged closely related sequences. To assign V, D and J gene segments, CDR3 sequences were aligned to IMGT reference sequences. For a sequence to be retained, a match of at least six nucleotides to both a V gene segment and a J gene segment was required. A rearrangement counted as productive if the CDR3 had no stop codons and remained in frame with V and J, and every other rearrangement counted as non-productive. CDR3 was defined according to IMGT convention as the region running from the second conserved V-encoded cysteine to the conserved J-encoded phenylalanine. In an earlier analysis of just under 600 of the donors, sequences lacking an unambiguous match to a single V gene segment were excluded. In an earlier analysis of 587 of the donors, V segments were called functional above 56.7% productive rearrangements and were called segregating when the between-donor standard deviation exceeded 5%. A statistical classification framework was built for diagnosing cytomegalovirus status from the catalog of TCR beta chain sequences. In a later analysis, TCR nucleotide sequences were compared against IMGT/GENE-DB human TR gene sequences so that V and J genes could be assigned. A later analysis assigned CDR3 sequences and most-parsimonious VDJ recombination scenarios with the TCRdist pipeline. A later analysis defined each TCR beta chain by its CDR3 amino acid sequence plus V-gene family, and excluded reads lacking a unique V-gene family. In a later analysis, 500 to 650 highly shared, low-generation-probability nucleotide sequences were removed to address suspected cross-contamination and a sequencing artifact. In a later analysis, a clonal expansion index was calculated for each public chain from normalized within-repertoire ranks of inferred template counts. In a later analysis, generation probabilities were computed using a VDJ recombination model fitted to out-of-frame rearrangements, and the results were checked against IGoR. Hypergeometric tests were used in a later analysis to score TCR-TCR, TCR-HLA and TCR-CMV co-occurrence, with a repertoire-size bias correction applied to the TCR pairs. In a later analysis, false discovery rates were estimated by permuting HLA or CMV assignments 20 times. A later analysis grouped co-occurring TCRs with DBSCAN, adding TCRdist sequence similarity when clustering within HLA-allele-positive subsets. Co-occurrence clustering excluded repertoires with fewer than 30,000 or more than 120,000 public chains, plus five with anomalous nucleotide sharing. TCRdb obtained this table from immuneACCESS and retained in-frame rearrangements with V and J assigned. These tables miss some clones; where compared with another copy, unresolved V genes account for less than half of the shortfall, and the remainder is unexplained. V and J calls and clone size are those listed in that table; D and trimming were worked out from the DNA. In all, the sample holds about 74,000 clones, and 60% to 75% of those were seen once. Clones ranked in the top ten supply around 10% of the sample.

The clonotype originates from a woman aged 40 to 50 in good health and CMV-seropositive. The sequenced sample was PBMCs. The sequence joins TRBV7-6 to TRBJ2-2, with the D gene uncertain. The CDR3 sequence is CASSLDLLENTGELFF. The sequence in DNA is TGTGCCAGCAGCTTAGATCTCCTAGAGAACACCGGGGAGCTGTTTTTT.